These 5 T cell receptor beta chains were sequenced from one sample in a study of blood T cell repertoires in COVID-19 (dated by TCRdb to the early 2020s). Libraries were constructed by the immunoSEQ multiplex PCR assay. The clones in this table, taken by TCRdb from immuneACCESS, are in-frame only. Not every clone is retained; where verified, under half of the shortfall comes from an unresolved V gene, and the cause of the rest is unknown. The sample data list approximately 300,000 clones, and around 90% of these were observed just once. The ten largest clones add up to about 2% of the sample. The sequenced material came from peripheral blood. The receptors here all came from a man in his late teens or twenties with active or convalescent COVID-19.

J is TRBJ1-5 and V is TRBV5-6; 7 bases agree with TRBD1. The junction had 5 bases not matched to a gene; V was cut back by 4 bases and J by 7 bases. The CDR3 loop spans 13 amino acids. Germline loops: CDR1 SGHDT, CDR2 YYEEEE. Here the CDR3 reads CASSQQGYQPQHF. CDR3 coding DNA: TGTGCCAGCAGCCAACAGGGGTACCAGCCCCAGCATTTT.

V gene TRBV27 combines with J gene TRBJ1-1; TRBD1 aligns across 12 bases. V lost 5 bases and J lost 5; bases outside the gene matches: 9. Per the germline V gene, CDR1 is MNHEY and CDR2 is SMNVEV (reference sequence). The CDR3 length is 16 residues. The CDR3 here is CASSLLRGQGATEAFF. As DNA, the CDR3 is TGTGCCAGCAGTCTATTAAGGGGACAGGGGGCAACTGAAGCTTTCTTT.

The CDR3 DNA sequence: TGTGCCAGCAGCCCTCGACAGAAGAACACTGAAGCTTTCTTT. It codes for CASSPRQKNTEAFF. J is TRBJ1-1 and V is TRBV9, with D perhaps TRBD1 (5 bases). The V end lost 4 bases, the J end lost 1 base, and 11 bases lay between the germline ends. Germline CDR1 and CDR2: SGDLS and YYNGEE. CDR3 length equals 14 residues.

This clone was observed a single time. The chain joins TRBV27 to TRBJ2-3, with 7 bases lining up with TRBD1. V was pared by 7 bases and J by 2 bases, with 3 bases of the junction left unmatched. Germline V gene sequence: CDR1 MNHEY, CDR2 SMNVEV (reference sequence). This CDR3 has 13 residues. The CDR3 DNA reads as TGTGCCAGCATAGGGACAGTCACAGATACGCAGTATTTT. Residues: CASIGTVTDTQYF.

The sample holds one count of this clone. V is TRBV3-1 (or the pseudogene TRBV3-2) and J is TRBJ1-4, with a weak D call TRBD1 (5 bases). Looked up from germline, CDR1 is LGHDT and CDR2 is YNNKEL (reference sequence). Trimming stripped 4 bases from V and 7 bases from J, with 16 bases between. CDR3 length: 15 amino acids. In nucleotides, the CDR3 is TGTGCCAGCAGCCCTATCGGGGGGATGGTTGAAAAACTGTTTTTT. Its translation is CASSPIGGMVEKLFF.